This TCR beta chain was retrieved from a study of T cell responses to AZD1222 COVID-19 vaccine. The protocol was immunoSEQ multiplex PCR, while the TCRdb copy is restricted to in-frame clones and leaves out a portion. Of 120,000 or so clones in the sample, 90% are singletons; the top ten hold 4% to 5%. This CDR3 has 15 residues. Germline assignment: CDR1 SGHDT and CDR2 YYEEEE. Trimming left V 4 bases short and J 9 bases short, with 17 bases between. The rearrangement uses TRBV5-6 and TRBJ1-6; D uncertain. Material: peripheral blood, obtained 28 days after the second dose of the MenACWY control vaccine. This TCR was sampled from an adult who received the MenACWY meningococcal vaccine as a control. CDR3 in DNA: TGTGCCAGCAGCAAATCGGACTCTGGAGGTTCACCCCTCCACTTT. Its translation is CASSKSDSGGSPLHF.